Sequencing of this TCR beta chain was carried out in a study of tumor T cells in aggressive B-cell lymphoma. The assay was immunoSEQ multiplex PCR, and TCRdb's table has in-frame clones only and misses some. The profile shows about 3,500 clones, over 85% of them singletons. This CDR3 comprises 14 residues. V lost 0 bases and J 1 base, leaving 7 bases between the germline ends. From germline, CDR1 is SGHRS and CDR2 YFSETQ. The receptor was isolated from an adult with diffuse large B cell lymphoma. This chain connects TRBV5-1 to TRBJ1-1; a possible D gene is TRBD1 (5 bases). Sequencing was done on a sample of tumor tissue. This chain's CDR3 is CASSLGQRNTEAFF. For the CDR3, the DNA is TGCGCCAGCAGCTTGGGACAGCGGAACACTGAAGCTTTCTTT.